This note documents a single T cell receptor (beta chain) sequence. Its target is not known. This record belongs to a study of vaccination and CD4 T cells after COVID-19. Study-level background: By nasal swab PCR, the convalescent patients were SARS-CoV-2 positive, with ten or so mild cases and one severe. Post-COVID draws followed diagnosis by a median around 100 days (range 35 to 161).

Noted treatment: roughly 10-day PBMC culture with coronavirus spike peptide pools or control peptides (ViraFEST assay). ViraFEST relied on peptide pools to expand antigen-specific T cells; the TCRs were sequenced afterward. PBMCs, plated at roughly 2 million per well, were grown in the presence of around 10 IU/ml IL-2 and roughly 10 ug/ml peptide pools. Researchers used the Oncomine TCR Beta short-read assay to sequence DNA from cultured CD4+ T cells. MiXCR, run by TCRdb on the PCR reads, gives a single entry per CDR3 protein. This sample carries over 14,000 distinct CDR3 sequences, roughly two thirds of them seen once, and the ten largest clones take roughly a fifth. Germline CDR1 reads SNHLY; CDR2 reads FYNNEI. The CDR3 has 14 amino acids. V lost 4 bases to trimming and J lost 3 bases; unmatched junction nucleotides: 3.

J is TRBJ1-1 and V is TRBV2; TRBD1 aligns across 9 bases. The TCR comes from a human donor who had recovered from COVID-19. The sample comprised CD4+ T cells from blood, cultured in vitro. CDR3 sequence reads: CASSVNRGHTEAFF. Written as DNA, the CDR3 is TGTGCCAGCAGTGTAAACAGGGGGCACACTGAAGCTTTCTTT.